This T cell receptor beta chain originates from a study of cytomegalovirus exposure and HLA in healthy donors. Points on this clone: Its specificity is not known.

The donors formed part of the approximately 120-subject validation cohort, distinct from the roughly 730-subject first cohort. Study-level findings and limits: Confirmation was obtained in vitro that a few CMV-associated chains are specific for CMV antigens. Diagnosis of cytomegalovirus status made by the classifier reportedly showed high specificity and sensitivity.

The data were produced by immunoSEQ multiplex PCR, yet TCRdb's version contains in-frame clones alone and is incomplete. Here the sample spans some 48,000 clones, 88% being singletons. The length of the CDR3 is 15 residues. Looked up from germline, CDR1 is MNHEY and CDR2 is SMNVEV (reference sequence). V lost 5 bases and J lost 8; bases outside the gene matches: 10. This TCR was recovered from a woman aged 25-40 years in good health and CMV-seronegative. The source material was PBMCs. The chain recombines TRBV27 with TRBJ1-4, with 8 bases that match TRBD1. CDR3 sequence (DNA): TGTGCCAGCAGTCTAAACAGGGGGGTTGAGGAAAAACTGTTTTTT. Residues: CASSLNRGVEEKLFF.